This record concerns one T cell receptor beta chain sequence. Its matching antigen is unknown. Trimming took 1 base from V and 4 from J; bases not matched to a gene: 7. The length of the CDR3 is 17 residues. The data were obtained in a study of cytomegalovirus exposure and HLA in healthy donors. Primers included in the PCR were 60 Vbeta and 13 Jbeta primers. Assay: immunoSEQ multiplex PCR; the TCRdb copy retains only in-frame clones and omits some. The sample carries under 200,000 clones, 65% to 90% recorded once. General study points: Excluded were some V segments that proved indistinguishable, including TRBV6-2 and TRBV6-3. A missense DCLRE1C variant was associated with V- and J-gene trimming of TCR beta chains in a later analysis, and an independent cohort replicated the association.

This receptor was obtained from a male donor in good health and CMV-seronegative. The sample was PBMCs. V gene TRBV23-1 combines with J gene TRBJ1-2, with 12 positions matching TRBD1. TRBV23-1 is an ORF for which the function is uncertain. CDR3 amino acids: CASSQCRDRGPFYGYTF. CDR3 coding DNA: TGCGCCAGCAGTCAATGCCGGGACAGGGGGCCTTTCTATGGCTACACCTTC.